These 27 T cell receptor beta chains originate from one sample sequenced in a study of T cell repertoires in cytomegalovirus infection. TCRdb used MiXCR to reprocess the reads, holding one entry per CDR3 protein. The sample lists just under 550,000 distinct CDR3 sequences; around 27% were seen once. The sequenced sample was PBMCs. The receptors were gathered from a human donor in good health (CMV status not recorded). Some clones in this sample may be carry-over from other donors' samples.

This clonotype occurred a few times. The rearrangement links TRBV27 to TRBJ2-3; unclear D gene. The CDR3 is 18 amino acids. Germline lookup yields CDR1 MNHEY and CDR2 SMNVEV (reference sequence). With 0 bases removed from V and 1 base from J, the gap between germline ends came to 17 bases. CDR3 nucleotides: TGTGCCAGCAGTTTATCGGCGATCGGGTACATGGGCACAGATACGCAGTATTTT. This translates into CASSLSAIGYMGTDTQYF.

There are a few counts of this clonotype. This chain connects TRBV6-1 to TRBJ1-5; 8 bases match TRBD1. In germline, CDR1 is MNHNS, CDR2 SASEGT. After removal of 3 bases from V and 7 bases from J, the junction contained 8 bases not matched to a gene. The CDR3 length is 15 residues. This chain's CDR3 is CASSDGQGARQPQHF. The CDR3 bases are TGTGCCAGCAGTGATGGGCAGGGGGCTCGACAGCCCCAGCATTTT.

In its sample, this clonotype was seen many times. The chain has TRBV7-6 and TRBJ1-3, with D possibly TRBD1 on 6 matching bases. The CDR3 is made up of 15 amino acids. The V end lost 2 bases, the J end lost 0 bases, and 8 bases lay between the germline ends. Germline V lookup: CDR1 SGHVS, CDR2 FNYEAQ. CDR3 nucleotides: TGTGCCAGCAGCTTATGGACAGCCTCTGGAAACACCATATATTTT. Its protein is CASSLWTASGNTIYF. The full variable domain, in which reference TRBV7-6 and TRBJ1-3 provide the parts outside the CDR3, is GAGVSQSPRYKVTKRGQDVALRCDPISGHVSLYWYRQALGQGPEFLTYFNYEAQQDKSGLPNDRFSAERPEGSISTLTIQRTEQRDSAMYRCASSLWTASGNTIYFGEGSWLTVV.

This clonotype was seen many times. The chain recombines TRBV7-2 with TRBJ1-5; no definite D call. V was clipped by 1 base and J by 3 bases, with 10 bases between them. The CDR3 spans 15 residues. Germline values: CDR1 SGHTA, CDR2 FQGNSA. In DNA, the CDR3 is TGTGCCAGCAGCTTAGACGGCAGATACAATCAGCCCCAGCATTTT. This sequence encodes CASSLDGRYNQPQHF. Filled out from reference TRBV7-2 and TRBJ1-5, the complete variable domain reads GAGVSQSPSNKVTEKGKDVELRCDPISGHTALYWYRQSLGQGLEFLIYFQGNSAPDKSGLPSDRFSAERTGGSVSTLTIQRTQQEDSAVYLCASSLDGRYNQPQHFGDGTRLSIL.

This clonotype was picked up a small number of times. The chain is built from TRBV4-1 and TRBJ2-1; possible D gene TRBD2, 5 bases. The CDR3 runs to 15 residues. The V gene lost 0 bases and the J gene lost 2 bases, with 8 bases spanning the gap. In germline, CDR1 is MGHRA, CDR2 YSYEKL. As DNA, the CDR3 is TGCGCCAGCAGCCAAGAATTTAGCGCCTACAATGAGCAGTTCTTC. It is translated as CASSQEFSAYNEQFF.

This clonotype was picked up many times. V usage is TRBV7-2 and J usage is TRBJ2-1; D is unclear. V lost 3 bases and J 5 bases, leaving 14 bases between the germline ends. Germline V gene sequence: CDR1 SGHTA, CDR2 FQGNSA. The CDR3 is made up of 15 amino acids. The CDR3 DNA sequence: TGTGCCAGCAGCTTGAGGTCCCTCCCGGACAATGAGCAGTTCTTC. Translating it yields CASSLRSLPDNEQFF.

V is TRBV4-1 and J is TRBJ1-2; D uncertain. The CDR3 sequence is 17 residues long. V lost 1 base and J lost 0, with 15 bases in between. Germline V gene sequence: CDR1 MGHRA, CDR2 YSYEKL. The DNA of the CDR3 is TGCGCCAGCAGCCAAGGGAAGGGCCCGACATCTAACTATGGCTACACCTTC. Its translation: CASSQGKGPTSNYGYTF.

This chain links TRBV10-3 with TRBJ2-4, with 11 bases matching TRBD2. The V and J ends lost 3 bases and 2 bases, in that order; junction bases with no gene match: 6. Germline values: CDR1 ENHRY, CDR2 SYGVKD. The CDR3 contains 17 residues. CDR3 DNA sequence: TGTGCCATCAGTGAATGGGGACTAGCGGAATCCAAAAACATTCAGTACTTC. Its translation: CAISEWGLAESKNIQYF.

This clonotype came up once. The CDR3 loop reads CASSESALPPNEQFF. The CDR3, as DNA: TGTGCCAGCAGTGAATCCGCCCTACCCCCGAATGAGCAGTTCTTC. This chain connects TRBV2 to TRBJ2-1; D call uncertain. Germline V lookup: CDR1 SNHLY, CDR2 FYNNEI. V lost 2 bases, J lost 7 bases, and 15 bases lay in between. This CDR3 contains 15 residues.

The CDR3 nucleotides read TGTGCCAGCAGCGTAGGTAGCAGCTCCTACAATGAGCAGTTCTTC. Translating it yields CASSVGSSSYNEQFF. This sequence joins TRBV9 and TRBJ2-1; D gene uncertain. CDR3 length: 15 amino acids. Germline CDR1 and CDR2: SGDLS and YYNGEE. Trimming pared 0 bases from V and 0 bases from J, leaving 7 bases between.

The rearrangement joins TRBV6-5 to TRBJ1-5; no clear D gene. Germline loops: CDR1 MNHEY, CDR2 SVGAGI. V was trimmed by 7 bases and J by 7 bases, leaving 17 bases between them. The CDR3 has 14 amino acids. In DNA form, the CDR3 reads TGTGCCAGCAACTCGGTCCCAGGCTTACAGCCCCAGCATTTT. This codes for CASNSVPGLQPQHF.

The V gene is TRBV19, the J gene TRBJ2-7, with 8 nucleotides matching TRBD2. Looked up from germline, CDR1 is LNHDA and CDR2 is SQIVND (reference sequence). V lost 9 bases to trimming and J lost 5 bases; unmatched junction nucleotides: 9. The CDR3 loop spans 13 amino acids. The CDR3, as DNA: TGTGCCAGCGGGACTAGACTTACCCACGAGCAGTACGTC. This translates into CASGTRLTHEQYV.

This chain joins TRBV5-6 and TRBJ1-5; no clear D. The ends were cut back, 4 bases at V and 11 bases at J, with 16 bases in the middle. Germline CDR1 and CDR2: SGHDT and YYEEEE. The CDR3 is made up of 13 amino acids. The CDR3 nucleotides are TGTGCCAGCAGCCTAGGAGGTTGGGAGTCCCAGCATTTT. This encodes CASSLGGWESQHF.

The V gene is TRBV12-3 or TRBV12-4, the J gene TRBJ2-3; 8 positions match TRBD2. The CDR3 length is 16 residues. Unmatched junction bases numbered 14, after V lost 8 bases and J lost 4 bases. Here the CDR3 reads CASSPYPGRAPDTQYF. Here the CDR3 DNA reads TGTGCCAGCTCGCCTTACCCCGGGAGGGCCCCAGATACGCAGTATTTT.

V gene TRBV7-9 combines with J gene TRBJ2-1, with TRBD2 identical over 9 bases. V lost 7 bases to trimming and J lost 2 bases; unmatched junction nucleotides: 12. Germline-derived CDR1 and CDR2 are SEHNR and FQNEAQ (reference sequence). CDR3 length equals 17 residues. The DNA for the CDR3 is TGTGCCAGCATCCCTCAGTTAGGACTAGCGACCTACAATGAGCAGTTCTTC. Residues: CASIPQLGLATYNEQFF.

The chain carries TRBV3-1 and TRBJ1-6; D uncertain. V lost 0 bases to trimming and J lost 15 bases, with 18 bases between them. Per germline, CDR1 LGHDT and CDR2 YNNKEL (reference sequence). The CDR3 is made up of 15 amino acids. The CDR3 region has the DNA TGTGCCAGCAGCCAAGATCTATCCGAACGAGGACTCCTCCACTTT. Translation: CASSQDLSERGLLHF.

DNA for the CDR3: TGTGCCAGCAGTTCTGACAGAAGCAGGGAGCTGTTTTTT. Amino acid sequence: CASSSDRSRELFF. The chain carries TRBV12-3 or TRBV12-4 and TRBJ2-2, with D possibly matching TRBD1 (5 bases). The CDR3 is 13 residues long. The V and J ends lost 4 bases and 9 bases respectively, with 12 bases between them.

This chain joins TRBV27 and TRBJ1-5; perhaps TRBD1 as D (6 bases). Germline CDR1 is MNHEY and CDR2 is SMNVEV (reference sequence). With 6 bases removed from V and 0 bases from J, the gap between germline ends came to 12 bases. The length of the CDR3 is 15 residues. In DNA form, the CDR3 reads TGTGCCAGCAGAAGAGGGGGTTTTAGCAATCAGCCCCAGCATTTT. It encodes CASRRGGFSNQPQHF.

The V call is TRBV7-3, the J call TRBJ1-1; TRBD1 is a possible D gene (5 bases). CDR1 SGHTA and CDR2 FQGTGA come from the germline V gene. The CDR3 sequence is 14 residues long. V lost 4 bases and J lost 6, with 15 bases in between. This CDR3 is CASSSRDLGPEAFF. The CDR3 DNA is TGTGCCAGCAGCTCCCGGGACTTGGGGCCTGAAGCTTTCTTT.

The J gene is TRBJ1-5, the V gene TRBV23-1; D unclear. TRBV23-1 counts as an open reading frame of uncertain function. The CDR3 is made up of 13 amino acids. V dropped 3 bases and J dropped 11 bases, with 14 bases sitting between them. CDR3 DNA sequence: TGCGCCAGCAGTCACTCGGACTCTTCCTCCCAGCATTTT. Translation: CASSHSDSSSQHF.

The chain joins TRBV6-2 or TRBV6-3 to TRBJ2-7; 9 bases line up with TRBD2. V shed 0 bases, J shed 2 bases, and the junction held 17 bases outside the gene matches. CDR3 size: 20 residues. Germline V gene lookup returns CDR1 MNHEY and CDR2 SVGEGT. CDR3 sequence (DNA): TGTGCCAGCAGTTACTCGATCTTCGCGTTCGGCCTAGCGGGGACCTACGAGCAGTACGTC. Its protein is CASSYSIFAFGLAGTYEQYV.

The chain has TRBV7-2 and TRBJ1-1; D is unresolved. The CDR3 has 13 amino acids. V was cut by 5 bases and J by 3 bases, with 10 bases left in between. CDR1 and CDR2 (germline): SGHTA, FQGNSA. The CDR3 spells CASSPIVYTEAFF. CDR3 in DNA: TGTGCCAGCAGCCCCATAGTTTACACTGAAGCTTTCTTT.

This chain joins TRBV5-1 and TRBJ2-1; 14 positions match TRBD2. CDR3 length: 21 residues. Germline V gene data show CDR1 as SGHRS and CDR2 as YFSETQ. The V gene end was trimmed by 1 base and the J gene end by 1 base; junction bases not matched to a gene: 13. CDR3 sequence: CASSLNPGTSGRRWSYNEQFF. The CDR3 DNA follows: TGCGCCAGCAGCTTGAACCCCGGGACTAGCGGGAGAAGATGGTCCTACAATGAGCAGTTCTTC.

This clonotype was counted at least ten times. The chain links TRBV7-2 to TRBJ1-1; a weak D match, TRBD1 (5 bases). Looked up from germline, CDR1 is SGHTA and CDR2 is FQGNSA. The CDR3 contains 13 residues. Trimming removed 1 base at V and 4 bases at J, with 7 bases between. CDR3 protein: CASSLGQSTEAFF. The CDR3 DNA follows: TGTGCCAGCAGCTTAGGACAGAGCACTGAAGCTTTCTTT.

This clonotype turned up a few times. The genes are TRBV7-8 and TRBJ2-5; 7 bases are shared with TRBD2. This CDR3 comprises 13 residues. Trimming at V came to 3 bases and at J to 8 bases, leaving 6 bases not matched to a gene. Germline values: CDR1 SGHVS, CDR2 FQNEAQ. CDR3 sequence (DNA): TGTGCCAGCAGCTTCGCGGGAGATGGAACCCAGTACTTC. It is translated as CASSFAGDGTQYF.

This clonotype has a handful of counts. This chain uses TRBV4-1 with TRBJ2-7, with D tentatively TRBD1 or TRBD2 (7 bases each). The CDR3 has 17 residues. Trimming left V 0 bases short and J 1 base short, with 16 bases between. Germline V gives CDR1 MGHRA, CDR2 YSYEKL. In DNA, the CDR3 is TGCGCCAGCAGCCAAGAAAGCAGGGGGGGGGTGTCCTACGAGCAGTACTTC. It yields the protein CASSQESRGGVSYEQYF.

This clonotype was found a few times. J is TRBJ1-4 and V is TRBV28, with 7 bases matching TRBD1. This CDR3 region has 16 residues. V was pared by 4 bases and J by 4 bases, with 9 bases of the junction left unmatched. Per the germline V gene, CDR1 is MDHEN and CDR2 is SYDVKM. In DNA, the CDR3 is TGTGCCAGCAGTTACCTCCCGGGACAGAGTAATGAAAAACTGTTTTTT. Translating it yields CASSYLPGQSNEKLFF.